This T cell receptor (beta chain) is drawn from a study of identical twins. As regards this clonotype: Its specificity is unknown.

V gave up 1 base and J gave up 12 bases, with 10 bases separating them. Germline V gene data show CDR1 as MGHDK and CDR2 as SYGVNS. The CDR3 covers 12 residues. Unique molecular identifiers were present on the cDNA, which also gained a universal primer site by template switching. TCRdb reanalysed the 5' RACE reads using MiXCR and keeps one entry per CDR3 protein. The data contain more than 400,000 distinct CDR3 sequences, around 15% of them seen just once; the ten biggest clones take up around 0.4%. Overall study results and limits: For out-of-frame beta sequences, excess twin sharing was weaker. Out-of-frame alpha sequences that twins shared showed excess low generation probability.

These same records also appear under a second study, on yellow fever vaccine responses in identical twins.

The chain links TRBV25-1 to TRBJ2-1; D is perhaps TRBD2 (5 bases). The material sequenced was CD4+ T cells sorted from blood. This sequence originates from a woman younger than 30 in good health. The CDR3 protein is CASSESGRGQFF. The CDR3 DNA reads TGTGCCAGCAGTGAATCGGGCCGGGGGCAGTTCTTC.